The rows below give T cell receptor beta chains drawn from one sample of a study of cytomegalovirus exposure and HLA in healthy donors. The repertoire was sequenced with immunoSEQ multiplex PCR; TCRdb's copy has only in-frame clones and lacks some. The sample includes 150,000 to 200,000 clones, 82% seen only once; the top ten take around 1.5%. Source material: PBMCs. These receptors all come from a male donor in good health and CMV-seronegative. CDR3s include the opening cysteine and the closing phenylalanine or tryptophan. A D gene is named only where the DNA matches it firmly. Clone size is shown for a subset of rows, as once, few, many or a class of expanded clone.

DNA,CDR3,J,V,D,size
TGCAGCGCTTCTAGCGGGAGCTCCTACGAGCAGTACTTC,CSASSGSSYEQYF,TRBJ2-7,TRBV29-1,TRBD2,once
TGTGCCAGCTCGCCTGATGTCGGGGTGTATGGCTACACCTTC,CASSPDVGVYGYTF,TRBJ1-2,TRBV18,.,.
TGTGCCAGCAGCTTATCGGGCGGGAGGGTAGAGACCCAGTACTTC,CASSLSGGRVETQYF,TRBJ2-5,TRBV7-9,TRBD2,.
TGTGCCAGCAGCCCCGGGACAGGGAAAGGGGCCACCGGGGAGCTGTTTTTT,CASSPGTGKGATGELFF,TRBJ2-2,TRBV11-3,TRBD1,.
TGTGCCTGGAGTGTACAGGGGAATCAGCCCCAGCATTTT,CAWSVQGNQPQHF,TRBJ1-5,TRBV30,TRBD1,few
TGTGCCAGCAGTCCGACGGGGGTAGGGGTCACTGAAGCTTTCTTT,CASSPTGVGVTEAFF,TRBJ1-1,TRBV2,.,.
TGTGCCAGCAGCTCGCAGGGTGGGTCCGGCTACACCTTC,CASSSQGGSGYTF,TRBJ1-2,TRBV14,.,.
TGTGCCATCACCGAGGACAGAACAGATACGCAGTATTTT,CAITEDRTDTQYF,TRBJ2-3,TRBV10-3,.,.
TGTGCCAGCAGCTTCGACATGGGAGGTATCACTGAAGCTTTCTTT,CASSFDMGGITEAFF,TRBJ1-1,TRBV5-4,.,.
TGTGCCAGCTATACCCTACGAGTAACTAGCACAGATACGCAGTATTTT,CASYTLRVTSTDTQYF,TRBJ2-3,TRBV28,.,few
TGTGCCAGCAGCGTAGATTGGGGGGACTACGAGCAGTACTTC,CASSVDWGDYEQYF,TRBJ2-7,TRBV9,.,.
TGTTCCAGCAGCCAGCGGGGAACTGATACGCAGTATTTT,CSSSQRGTDTQYF,TRBJ2-3,TRBV7-9,TRBD2,.
TGTGCCAGCAGCTTCGGTCCTCTTGGGGCCAACGTCCTGACTTTC,CASSFGPLGANVLTF,TRBJ2-6,TRBV5-4,.,.
TGTGCCAGCAGGAAGTACGGGATTCGCACCTACAATGAGCAGTTCTTC,CASRKYGIRTYNEQFF,TRBJ2-1,TRBV11-2,.,.
TGTGCCAGCAGCAACACGGACAGGGGGGGAAACACTGAAGCTTTCTTT,CASSNTDRGGNTEAFF,TRBJ1-1,TRBV21-1,.,.
TGTGCCAGCAGTTCCCGGGACAGGGCTTCACCCCTCCACTTT,CASSSRDRASPLHF,TRBJ1-6,TRBV6-5,TRBD1,.
TGTGCCAGCAGCTTAGGGGTCGGGGTGACTGGAAACACCATATATTTT,CASSLGVGVTGNTIYF,TRBJ1-3,TRBV7-9,.,.
TGTGCCAGTACAGGGAACCTCGGCTATGGCTACACCTTC,CASTGNLGYGYTF,TRBJ1-2,TRBV28,.,once
TGCGCCAGCAGCTTGAACGGGTATGGCTACACCTTC,CASSLNGYGYTF,TRBJ1-2,TRBV5-1,.,once
TGTTCCAGCAGCCCTCTGGGGCATCAGCCCCAGCATTTT,CSSSPLGHQPQHF,TRBJ1-5,TRBV7-9,.,.
TGTGCCAGCAGCGCGGTGGGAGGTATATACGAGCAGTACTTC,CASSAVGGIYEQYF,TRBJ2-7,TRBV9,.,.
TGCGCCAGCAGCTTGGAGATTCAGGGTACGCAGTATTTT,CASSLEIQGTQYF,TRBJ2-3,TRBV5-1,.,.
TGTGCCAGCAGTGATCAGGGGGACGCCATTCAGTACTTC,CASSDQGDAIQYF,TRBJ2-4,TRBV25-1,TRBD1,.
TGTGCCAGCAGCCAAAGCGGGAGAGACGCAGATACGCAGTATTTT,CASSQSGRDADTQYF,TRBJ2-3,TRBV7-2,TRBD2,.
TGCAGCGTCTTCGGACAGGGCGAGCAGTACTTC,CSVFGQGEQYF,TRBJ2-7,TRBV29-1,TRBD1,.
TGTGCCATCAGTGACTTGCGGGAGGTGGCCGGGGAGCTGTTTTTT,CAISDLREVAGELFF,TRBJ2-2,TRBV10-3,TRBD2,.
TGTGCCAGTAGTATGGTTCGAACTCTCAACAATGAGCAGTTCTTC,CASSMVRTLNNEQFF,TRBJ2-1,TRBV19,.,.
TGTGCCAGCCGGACAGGGACAGGGGGCTCCTACGAGCAGTACTTC,CASRTGTGGSYEQYF,TRBJ2-7,TRBV28,TRBD1,.
TGCGCCAGCAGCCAAGATAGAGCGGGAGGGCCGGGAGAGACCCAGTACTTC,CASSQDRAGGPGETQYF,TRBJ2-5,TRBV4-1,TRBD2,.
TGTGCCAGCAACTTAGGGGGCCTGAACACTGAAGCTTTCTTT,CASNLGGLNTEAFF,TRBJ1-1,TRBV11-3,TRBD1,.
TGCAGCGTTGAATGGGTAGGGGTAAATGGCTACACCTTC,CSVEWVGVNGYTF,TRBJ1-2,TRBV29-1,.,.
TGTGCCAGCAGTGTGTACACCGCAGGGAACCAGCCCCAGCATTTT,CASSVYTAGNQPQHF,TRBJ1-5,TRBV28,.,.
TGTGCCAGTAGCACAGGCAGGACTAGCGGGAGATGGCACGAGCAGTACTTC,CASSTGRTSGRWHEQYF,TRBJ2-7,TRBV19,TRBD2,.
TGTGCCAGCAGTGAAGGAGGACAGGGAGGCTACGAGCAGTACTTC,CASSEGGQGGYEQYF,TRBJ2-7,TRBV2,TRBD1,.
TGTGCCAGCAGCTTTGGCGGGCCGGGCGGCTACACCTTC,CASSFGGPGGYTF,TRBJ1-2,TRBV5-4,.,.
TGTGCCAGCAGGAAGGAGGGCACGGGCGAGCAGTACTTC,CASRKEGTGEQYF,TRBJ2-7,TRBV2,.,few
TGTGCCAGCAGCTTTGGGGGACAGTCCTCTGGGGCCAACGTCCTGACTTTC,CASSFGGQSSGANVLTF,TRBJ2-6,TRBV7-3,TRBD1,.
TGTGCCAGCAGCTTGGACCTAATGAGTTACACCTTC,CASSLDLMSYTF,TRBJ1-2,TRBV5-4,.,.
TGTGCCAGCACTACGGGGACAGGGATCTATGGCTACACCTTC,CASTTGTGIYGYTF,TRBJ1-2,TRBV18,TRBD1,.
TGTGCCAGCAGTCAGAGACAGGGTTTAGGCTATGGCTACACCTTC,CASSQRQGLGYGYTF,TRBJ1-2,TRBV7-9,TRBD1,.
TGTGCCAGCGTGGAGACAGGGGGAACCTACGAGCAGTACTTC,CASVETGGTYEQYF,TRBJ2-7,TRBV2,TRBD1,few
TGTGCCAGCAGTGACAGGGAGGCCGGGGAGCTGTTTTTT,CASSDREAGELFF,TRBJ2-2,TRBV6-5,.,.
TGTGCCAGCAGCCCCCAGGCAGGGTTGACTAATGAAAAACTGTTTTTT,CASSPQAGLTNEKLFF,TRBJ1-4,TRBV7-6,.,.
TGTGCCAGCAGTAGCAGGGAGGGAAGCAATGAGCAGTTCTTC,CASSSREGSNEQFF,TRBJ2-1,TRBV7-8,TRBD2,.
TGTGCCTGGAGTGCAGTAGACCGAAGACTAGCGGGAGTAGACGAGCAGTACTTC,CAWSAVDRRLAGVDEQYF,TRBJ2-7,TRBV30,TRBD2,.
TGTGCCAGCAGCCAAGACTCGGCACTCGGGAATTCACCCCTCCACTTT,CASSQDSALGNSPLHF,TRBJ1-6,TRBV4-2,.,.